This T cell receptor (beta chain) was recovered during a study of a mutant IDH1 vaccine in newly diagnosed glioma. Study summary: Vaccines were begun 4-6 weeks after radiotherapy alone, or with temozolomide cycles. Whole-study results and caveats: Pseudoprogression seemed unlinked to shifts in top peripheral T cell clonotypes.

This clone showed up just a few times. The target antigen is unknown. Only in-frame clones appear in the TCRdb table, and some are missing; sequencing was by immunoSEQ multiplex PCR. The table lists more than 60,000 clones, 60% to 75% of them singletons, with about 4.9% in the top ten. Described time point: week 35, safety follow-up. A single vaccine dose contained 300 ug of mutant IDH1 20-mer peptide, and topical imiquimod was used with it. CDR1 MNHEY and CDR2 SVGAGI come from the germline V gene. Between the trimmed V and J ends, which lost 10 bases and 7 bases, there was a span of 13 bases. CDR3 length: 11 amino acids.

The source was PBMCs, collected from a glioma patient whose treatment included an IDH1 peptide vaccine. The chain is built from TRBV6-5 and TRBJ1-2; perhaps TRBD1 as D (5 bases). The TCR comes from a man aged 45-60 years with glioma. CDR3 nucleotide sequence: TGTGCCACCGCACAGGATCTTGGCTACACCTTC. Amino acids: CATAQDLGYTF.